One T cell receptor (beta chain) is described in this entry. The clone's antigen remains unknown. This likely comes from a read error, as the CDR3 has no conserved phenylalanine or tryptophan at its end. These data originate in a study of tumor and adjacent non-tumor tissue in lung cancer (dated by TCRdb to 2016 to 2019). Looking at the study overall: By cancer type, the cohort comprised approximately 12 adenocarcinoma patients, 2 squamous cell carcinoma patients and 1 small cell lung cancer patient. Sequencing generated a total of 120 million or so productive TCRbeta reads, averaging approximately 3.8 million reads per sample. The approximately 15 patients were aged 31 to 76 years, included ten or so men and 5 women, and had TNM stage I to III disease. TCRbeta CDR3 sequencing was performed on a few dozen paired specimens, with one tumor sample and one normal lung sample collected per patient. Using bulk TCRbeta repertoires from around 15 lung cancer patients, the study set lung tumor tissue side by side with matched distant non-tumor lung tissue. Broader findings and caveats from the paper: Significantly higher TCR diversity (inverse Simpson) was observed in tumor tissue than in normal lung tissue (roughly 390 vs 170, P = 0.0075, Mann-Whitney U test). The top 100 clones accounted for a significantly larger cumulative portion of the repertoire in normal lung than in tumor tissue. Neither the sequencing platform nor unique molecular identifiers are mentioned in the methods. Younger patients had significantly higher TCR diversity, and higher tumor TCR diversity was associated with shorter overall and disease-free survival. The cohort had only about 14 patients, and the authors noted that larger samples and more detailed clinical data are needed. Because peripheral blood was not sequenced, the blood TCRbeta repertoires of the lung cancer patients in the study went unexamined.

The method was multiplex PCR. Sequencing relied on an Illumina HiSeq 2500. TCRbeta libraries were constructed through three rounds of nested PCR with primers (Table S4) according to protocols adapted from ARM-PCR. Before sequencing, PCR products of 200-500 bp were cut from the gel and purified using the QIAquick gel extraction kit. Turning to the authors' computational methods: Reads were cleaned using Trimmomatic, were merged into complete CDR3 sequences using FLASH, and were assigned to V(D)J germline segments using MiTCR. Clonal diversity was computed as the inverse Simpson's index with VDJtools. Productive reads were defined as in-frame sequences without a premature stop codon. Clones were called with MiXCR by TCRdb after fastp trimmed the public reads at Q25, and only in-frame beta chains were retained. Rows matching on CDR3 protein sequence are summarized as one entry with the most common DNA and genes. The V and J calls reflect TCRdb's pipeline rather than the authors' work. For this sample there are about 110,000 distinct CDR3 sequences; more than 70% appear just once. Of the sample, about 39% is held by the ten largest clones.

The CDR1 and CDR2 encoded by the germline V gene (reference sequence) are DFQATT and SNEGSKA. From its first to its last residue, the CDR3 has 13 amino acids. Left in the record is the CDR3 DNA by itself, 39 bases read in frame from the first base. RNA was isolated from bulk, unsorted tissue, and RNA quality was assessed with a NanoDrop ND-1000 and an Agilent 2100. Newly diagnosed lung cancer patients without prior chemotherapy who had been admitted for thoracic surgery in China between August and November 2014 were enrolled as donors. Patients with previous radiotherapy or chemotherapy, or with another concurrent cancer, were excluded from the study. Pieces of surgical tissue measuring about 1-2.1 cm3 were kept in RNAlater solution and held at -80 degrees C until needed.

The TCR was taken from a woman between 55 and 75 years old with non-small cell lung cancer. The chain joins TRBV20-1 to TRBJ2-3, with the D gene not confidently named. The sequenced material came from lung tumor tissue. The DNA is TGCAGTGTTAAATCGGAGAGCACGGATACGCAGTATTCT. Its product reads: CSVKSESTDTQYS.